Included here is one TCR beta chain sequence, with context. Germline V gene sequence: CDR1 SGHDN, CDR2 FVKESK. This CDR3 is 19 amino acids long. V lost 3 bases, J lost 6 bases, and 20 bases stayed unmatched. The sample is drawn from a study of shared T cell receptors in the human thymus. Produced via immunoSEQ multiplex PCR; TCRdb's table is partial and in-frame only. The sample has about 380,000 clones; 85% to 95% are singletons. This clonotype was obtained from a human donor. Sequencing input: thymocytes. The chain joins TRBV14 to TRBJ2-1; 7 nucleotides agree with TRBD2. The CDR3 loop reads CASSHLWPSGEGQANEQFF. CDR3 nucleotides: TGTGCCAGCAGCCATCTTTGGCCTAGCGGAGAGGGTCAGGCCAATGAGCAGTTCTTC.